This TCR beta chain appears in the sequencing data of a study of technical replicates of blood from several donors. Using immunoSEQ multiplex PCR, the repertoire was profiled, and TCRdb retains in-frame clones only, with some absent. This sample carries roughly 50,000 clones, 80% to 95% of them seen once, and the ten largest clones take around 4%. The receptor was isolated from a human donor in good health. Some clones in this sample may be carry-over from other donors' samples. Sequencing was performed on PBMCs.

The CDR3 here is CASRVREQFF. In nucleotides, the CDR3 is TGTGCCAGCAGGGTCAGGGAGCAGTTCTTC. The chain has TRBV6-5 and TRBJ2-1; D is undetermined. V shed 6 bases and J shed 10 bases, with 7 bases lying between them. The CDR3 loop spans 10 amino acids. In germline, CDR1 is MNHEY, CDR2 SVGAGI.